Listed below are T cell receptor beta chains from one sample, sequenced in a study of T-cell memory formation after mild COVID-19. TCRdb reprocessed the 5' RACE reads with MiXCR, giving one entry per CDR3 protein. The data contain about 430,000 distinct CDR3 sequences, over 15% of them singletons. The sample comprised PBMCs or a T cell subset sorted from them (not recorded which). The receptors were gathered from a young man who had mild COVID-19 (a few samples of this study predate the infection). Cell type and time point are not known. Both conserved end residues are part of each CDR3.

V gene	CDR3 protein
TRBV4-3	CASSQDAAGTGLYF
TRBV7-3	CASSSTGVGTEAFF
TRBV28	CASTPGGHNNEQFF
TRBV6-6	CASSDSTSAGANVLTF
TRBV4-3	CASSHQGPTDTQYF
TRBV24-1	CATSDTDGNTEAFF
TRBV5-1	CASSLARLAGTDTQYF
TRBV7-2	CASSSGTRGYNEQFF
TRBV12-3/TRBV12-4	CASSSTRGKSGNQPQHF
TRBV4-1	CASSPGLAGGTYNEQFF
TRBV4-3	CASSQDPLGQGAWETQYF
TRBV4-2	CASSQPGAHEQYF
TRBV7-2	CASSLRGRGNIQYF
TRBV12-3/TRBV12-4	CASSPRTRQDTQYF
TRBV7-9	CASSPTYKPHYGYTF
TRBV29-1	CSVAGTGEDNQPQHF
TRBV20-1	CSARDGQGASEQYF
TRBV7-2	CASSSHVGNTEAFF
TRBV7-8	CASSHRDTYTDTQYF
TRBV4-3	CASSPMTVSYEQYF
TRBV4-3	CASSQDMSGGYNEQFF
TRBV18	CASSPRTGGADTQYF
TRBV20-1	CSAAGTTETQYF
TRBV30	CAWSFKEGTEAFF
TRBV6-5	CASSYSGGGPTTEAFF
TRBV12-3/TRBV12-4	CASSLGQVLGPGIYF
TRBV4-3	CASSQATGGQYGYTF
TRBV7-2	CASSQGGQINYGYTF
TRBV7-2	CASTPISRSTIYF
TRBV29-1	CSGGYRGGGYGYTF
TRBV5-1	CASTPTGNTGELFF
TRBV29-1	CSVETANTEAFF
TRBV12-3/TRBV12-4	CASSPRRGSNQPQHF
TRBV5-1	CASSLTSGGETQYF
TRBV27	CATGGRGRLGTQYF
TRBV9	CASNVGGEADTQYF
TRBV28	CASSFDREQPQHF
TRBV2	CASTPLGSYEQYF
TRBV7-2	CASSLDSGGAAQETQYF
TRBV12-3/TRBV12-4	CASSALRQPQHF
TRBV29-1	CSVEVGRADTQYF
TRBV2	CASSDQTNTEAFF
TRBV21-1	CASTPDRAGANVLTF
TRBV7-8	CASSLVDRVGYTF
TRBV12-3/TRBV12-4	CASSFRRGFGTEAFF
TRBV5-4	CASSLEQGANIQYF
TRBV6-5	CASSYSGDHGYTF
TRBV7-9	CASSPGPPQEAYGYTF
TRBV5-1	CASSLGPVSGTEAFF
TRBV20-1	CSAASGGATSADTQYF
TRBV4-2	CASSQEASGVRTDTQYF
TRBV29-1	CSGLPGRRLYNEQFF
TRBV7-2	CASSWTRNTGELFF
TRBV6-5	CASSYSQRQETQYF